This T cell receptor (beta chain) was obtained from a study of T cell responses to AZD1222 COVID-19 vaccine. Whole-study results and caveats: Clonal diversity was possibly underestimated, and the donors were mostly white British, with more females. Across spike, vaccine-associated CD4 TCRs were found, dominant at 160-218 and 743-854. The reported proportion of spike-specific TCRs targeting unmutated variant regions was nearly half.

Clones were read by immunoSEQ multiplex PCR, and TCRdb kept only the in-frame ones, dropping some. The table has fewer than 180,000 clones, approximately 90% seen once. To note about this clone: Antigen: not known.

The TCR was taken from an adult who received the AZD1222 COVID-19 vaccine. The material sequenced was peripheral blood, taken 28 days after the second AZD1222 dose.

The CDR3 coding sequence is TGTGCCAGCAGTGAAGCGCCCAGCGGGGCCGGGGAGCTGTTTTTT. As protein: CASSEAPSGAGELFF. The chain uses TRBV2 and TRBJ2-2; 7 nucleotides match TRBD2. V was pared by 0 bases and J by 6 bases, with 4 bases of the junction left unmatched. Per the germline V gene, CDR1 is SNHLY and CDR2 is FYNNEI. There are 15 residues in the CDR3.